This entry describes one T cell receptor (beta chain). This CDR3 contains 11 residues. CDR1 and CDR2 (germline): SEHNR, FQNEAQ (reference sequence). V lost 1 base to trimming and J lost 9 bases, with 6 bases between them. This sample stems from a study of beta chain features in type 1 diabetes. Every bit of the isolated RNA underwent reverse transcription, so sequencing read expressed TCRB transcripts. TCRdb's copy holds only in-frame clones and misses some; the assay was immunoSEQ multiplex PCR. The sample shows 300,000 or so clones, 8% of them seen only once. This TCR was recovered from a young woman in good health. The specimen sequenced was central memory CD4+ T cells from blood. The chain has TRBV7-9 and TRBJ1-1, with unresolved D. The CDR3 nucleotides read TGTGCCAGCAGCTTAGGGCAGAAAGCTTTCTTT. This gives the protein CASSLGQKAFF.